The TCR beta chain described here comes from a study of blood T cell repertoires in COVID-19. Study context: Sources were T cells, B-cell-depleted T cells, or PBMCs; the material itself was cDNA or gDNA.

Germline CDR1 reads LNHDA; CDR2 reads SQIVND (reference sequence). CDR3 length: 12 amino acids. Between the trimmed V and J ends, which lost 7 bases and 10 bases, there was a span of 13 bases. Only in-frame clones appear in the TCRdb table, and some are missing; sequencing was by immunoSEQ multiplex PCR. The table includes some 320,000 clones, about nine tenths detected once. Cohorts were based on clinical histories the participants reported. Symptom resolution, clearance, or two negative PCRs marked donors in Cohort 3 as recovered. The sequence was obtained from a man in his sixties who had recovered from COVID-19. What was sequenced was PBMCs or T cells enriched from blood (not recorded which). The V gene is TRBV19, the J gene TRBJ1-4, with D unresolved. The CDR3 DNA reads as TGTGCCAGTACGGGAGGAAGAGGAAAACTGTTTTTT. It specifies CASTGGRGKLFF.